This T cell receptor (beta chain) was captured by sequencing in a study of T cells after yellow fever vaccination. Whole-study context: Those fractions that held only low numbers of cells were prepared using the SMART-Seq v4 Ultra Low Input RNA kit.

TCRdb re-analysed the 5' RACE reads in MiXCR, keeping a single row per CDR3 protein. The table has some 420,000 distinct CDR3 sequences, around a sixth seen once. Notes on this clonotype: Its antigen is currently unknown.

Study-wide results and limits: It was a small share of clonotypes that appeared in both CD4 and CD8 compartments.

Between the trimmed V and J ends, which lost 6 bases and 0 bases, there was a span of 17 bases. The CDR3 has 16 amino acids. This sequence joins TRBV12-3 or TRBV12-4 and TRBJ1-1; no clear D gene. This clonotype originated in a young man who received the YFV17D yellow fever vaccine. Sequencing used PBMCs, obtained before the yellow fever booster vaccination. The CDR3, as DNA: TGTGCCAGCAGCCCTTCCGTCGGACGGATGAACACTGAAGCTTTCTTT. This sequence encodes CASSPSVGRMNTEAFF.